Listed below are T cell receptor beta chains from one sample, sequenced in a study of OX40 agonist ivuxolimab in advanced cancers. Repertoires were generated with immunoSEQ multiplex PCR, while TCRdb's copy carries only in-frame clones and drops some. The profile shows tens of thousands of clones, more than 75% of them singletons. Sequenced material: CD4+ or CD8+ T cells sorted from blood, taken in a trial of the OX40 agonist ivuxolimab. All receptors derive from an adult with an advanced solid tumor such as melanoma, head and neck, liver or kidney cancer. CDR3s include the opening cysteine and the closing phenylalanine or tryptophan. Fields, in order: J gene, V gene, D gene, clone size, CDR3 protein, CDR3 DNA. The D gene is left open where the match is weak. Where a row states a size, it is once, few, many or the class of an expanded clone; other rows omit it.

>TRBJ2-7|TRBV7-2|TRBD1|-
CASSLGGTGDYEQYF
TGTGCCAGCAGCTTAGGTGGTACAGGGGATTACGAGCAGTACTTC
>TRBJ1-5|TRBV13|TRBD1|-
CASSLRGTGGYQPQHF
TGTGCCAGCAGCCTCCGTGGGACAGGGGGCTATCAGCCCCAGCATTTT
>TRBJ2-6|TRBV19|-|-
CASSIVGVSSGANVLTF
TGTGCCAGTAGTATAGTTGGGGTGAGCTCTGGGGCCAACGTCCTGACTTTC
>TRBJ1-1|TRBV20-1|-|-
CSATPKTEAFF
TGCAGTGCTACCCCCAAAACTGAAGCTTTCTTT
>TRBJ2-1|TRBV9|TRBD2|once
CASSSNPRTSGNEQFF
TGTGCCAGCAGCTCCAACCCAAGGACTAGCGGCAATGAGCAGTTCTTC
>TRBJ1-5|TRBV28|-|-
CASSLTTNQPQHF
TGTGCCAGCAGTTTGACGACCAATCAGCCCCAGCATTTT
>TRBJ2-7|TRBV7-2|-|-
CASSPSMGAYEQYF
TGTGCCAGCAGCCCCTCAATGGGGGCTTACGAGCAGTACTTC
>TRBJ2-3|TRBV7-3|-|-
CASSSYRTDTQYF
TGTGCCAGCAGCTCTTACAGAACAGATACGCAGTATTTT
>TRBJ2-7|TRBV19|-|-
CASSIQGGEYEQYF
TGTGCCAGTAGTATACAGGGCGGGGAATACGAGCAGTACTTC
>TRBJ2-2|TRBV11-3|-|-
CASSLDLGGGIGELFF
TGTGCCAGCAGCTTAGATCTGGGCGGCGGGATCGGGGAGCTGTTTTTT
>TRBJ2-4|TRBV29-1|-|medium-sized
CSVSGTTGGNIQYF
TGCAGCGTTTCCGGGACAACGGGGGGAAACATTCAGTACTTC
>TRBJ1-5|TRBV6-6|TRBD1|-
CASSYLGQGNQPQHF
TGTGCCAGCAGTTATTTGGGACAGGGCAATCAGCCCCAGCATTTT
>TRBJ1-2|TRBV28|-|-
CASSTSYGYTF
TGTGCCAGCAGTACTTCCTATGGCTACACCTTC
>TRBJ2-1|TRBV27|TRBD2|-
CASISSSGRAFNEQFF
TGTGCCAGCATTAGTAGTAGCGGGAGGGCTTTCAATGAGCAGTTCTTC
>TRBJ2-7|TRBV10-3|-|-
CAISGQETYEQYF
TGTGCCATCAGTGGACAGGAGACCTACGAGCAGTACTTC
>TRBJ2-1|TRBV30|TRBD1|-
CAWSRQGPLEQFF
TGTGCCTGGAGCCGACAGGGCCCACTTGAGCAGTTCTTC
>TRBJ1-4|TRBV27|-|-
CASSFLPGAATNEKLFF
TGTGCCAGCAGTTTCTTACCTGGGGCTGCAACTAATGAAAAACTGTTTTTT
>TRBJ1-1|TRBV11-1|-|-
CASSILGAGKTNTEAFF
-
>TRBJ2-2|TRBV18|TRBD2|-
CASSPQLAGNTGELFF
TGTGCCAGCTCACCACAGCTAGCGGGAAACACCGGGGAGCTGTTTTTT
>TRBJ2-5|TRBV7-9|-|-
CASSSGQRASETQYF
TGTGCCAGCAGCTCCGGACAGCGGGCGTCAGAGACCCAGTACTTC
>TRBJ1-6|TRBV9|TRBD1|-
CASSVTGQGGSSPLHF
TGTGCCAGCAGCGTGACAGGACAGGGGGGAAGTTCACCCCTCCACTTT
>TRBJ1-1|TRBV7-9|TRBD1|-
CASRPFAGQGYTEAFF
TGTGCCAGCAGACCTTTTGCGGGACAGGGATACACTGAAGCTTTCTTT
>TRBJ2-7|TRBV11-1|TRBD1|-
CASSKTGGGPYEQYF
TGTGCCAGCAGCAAGACAGGGGGCGGCCCCTACGAGCAGTACTTC
>TRBJ2-7|TRBV7-3|-|-
CASSLKSGVGEQYF
TGTGCCAGCAGCTTAAAGTCGGGAGTCGGCGAGCAGTACTTC
>TRBJ1-2|TRBV6-1|-|few
CASTRRGYGYTF
TGTGCCAGCACGAGGAGGGGCTATGGCTACACCTTC
>TRBJ2-1|TRBV7-3|TRBD2|once
CASSTTSGRNNEQFF
TGTGCCAGCAGCACTACTAGCGGGAGGAACAATGAGCAGTTCTTC
>TRBJ1-2|TRBV19|-|once
CASSSLPGGRNYGYTF
TGTGCCAGTAGTAGCCTTCCGGGGGGTCGAAACTATGGCTACACCTTC
>TRBJ2-7|TRBV18|-|-
CASSPSGQHNEQYF
TGTGCCAGCTCACCATCAGGACAGCACAACGAGCAGTACTTC
>TRBJ2-7|TRBV10-2|TRBD2|few
CASTSGMAYEQYF
TGCGCCAGCACCAGCGGGATGGCCTACGAGCAGTACTTC
>TRBJ2-7|TRBV28|TRBD1|-
CASKLGDRGYEQYF
TGTGCCAGCAAACTCGGGGACAGGGGCTACGAGCAGTACTTC
>TRBJ1-4|TRBV19|-|-
CASSNPGATNEKLFF
TGTGCCAGTAGTAACCCGGGGGCAACTAATGAAAAACTGTTTTTT
>TRBJ2-6|TRBV5-1|TRBD1|-
CASSLTGGGSSGANVLTF
TGCGCCAGCAGCTTAACAGGGGGTGGCAGCTCTGGGGCCAACGTCCTGACTTTC
>TRBJ2-1|TRBV7-9|-|-
CASSLGWGNEQFF
TGTGCCAGCAGCTTAGGGTGGGGCAATGAGCAGTTCTTC
>TRBJ2-7|TRBV5-1|-|-
CASSLGGGPQEQYF
TGCGCCAGCAGCTTGGGGGGCGGTCCCCAAGAGCAGTACTTC
>TRBJ1-2|TRBV28|TRBD1|-
CASSSTGEENYGYTF
TGTGCCAGCAGTTCGACAGGGGAGGAGAACTATGGCTACACCTTC
>TRBJ2-3|TRBV28|-|-
CASSYAGGPQRGTDTQYF
TGTGCCAGCAGTTATGCAGGAGGACCCCAGAGAGGCACAGATACGCAGTATTTT
>TRBJ1-4|TRBV7-9|TRBD1|-
CASSLQGGKKLFF
TGTGCCAGCAGTTTACAGGGGGGAAAAAAACTGTTTTTT
>TRBJ2-5|TRBV5-1|-|once
CASSHTAARPQETQYF
TGCGCCAGCAGCCACACAGCCGCCAGACCCCAAGAGACCCAGTACTTC
>TRBJ2-7|TRBV28|TRBD2|-
CASSSGTRVYEQYF
TGTGCCAGCAGTTCCGGGACTAGGGTCTACGAGCAGTACTTC
>TRBJ2-1|TRBV7-6|TRBD2|-
CASSPGGSGRAWEQFF
TGTGCCAGCAGCCCGGGGGGTAGCGGGAGGGCCTGGGAGCAGTTCTTC